The 8 T cell receptor beta chains given below trace back to one sample, sequenced in a study of immune reconstitution after stem cell transplant in scleroderma. A single record per CDR3 protein comes from TCRdb applying MiXCR to the RT-PCR reads. The repertoire holds under 2,500 distinct CDR3 sequences, with approximately 6% as singletons. Collection of the sample occurred before or after autologous hematopoietic stem cell transplantation (not recorded which). The source is a female donor with systemic sclerosis.

In its sample, this clonotype is medium-sized. The gene calls are TRBV11-2 and TRBJ1-2; possibly TRBD1 for D (6 bases). V gave up 2 bases and J gave up 6 bases, with 19 bases separating them. The germline V gene encodes CDR1 SGHAT and CDR2 FQNNGV. This CDR3 has 16 residues. The CDR3 coding sequence is TGTGCCAGCAGCTTATCAGGACAGATACTTCTACATGGCTACACCTTC. The encoded protein is CASSLSGQILLHGYTF.

By share, this clonotype ranks as medium-sized (0.01 to 0.1%). CDR3 nucleotides: TGTGCCAGCAGGCCCCTGTGGGTCGGGAGTAATTACGAGCAGTACTTC. Its translation is CASRPLWVGSNYEQYF. The V gene is TRBV27, the J gene TRBJ2-7, with a weak D call TRBD2 (6 bases). Between the trimmed V and J ends, which lost 6 bases and 4 bases, there was a span of 22 bases. Germline CDR1 and CDR2: MNHEY and SMNVEV (reference sequence). The CDR3 has 16 amino acids.

This clonotype is medium-sized by share. The chain combines TRBV11-3 with TRBJ2-3, with 7 bases identical to TRBD1. V shed 5 bases and J 6 bases; nucleotides not matched to a gene: 11. The length of the CDR3 is 15 residues. The germline CDR1 and CDR2 sequences are SGHNT and YENEEA. The CDR3 DNA sequence: TGTGCCAGCAGCCTAAATAGGGGGCTGGGGGATACGCAGTATTTT. Amino acid sequence: CASSLNRGLGDTQYF. The full variable domain, its missing parts supplied by reference TRBV11-3 and TRBJ2-3, is EAGVVQSPRYKIIEKKQPVAFWCNPISGHNTLYWYLQNLGQGPELLIRYENEEAVDDSQLPKDRFSAERLKGVDSTLKIQPAELGDSAVYLCASSLNRGLGDTQYFGPGTRLTVL.

This clonotype is medium-sized by share. The rearrangement links TRBV20-1 to TRBJ1-2, with 7 bases that match TRBD1. The germline gives CDR1 DFQATT, CDR2 SNEGSKA (reference sequence). The CDR3 is made up of 13 amino acids. Germline trimming cut 6 bases from V and 0 bases from J; bases unmatched to any gene: 4. The CDR3 DNA is TGCAGTGCAGGCCAGGGGGCTAACTATGGCTACACCTTC. Its translation: CSAGQGANYGYTF.

This clonotype showed up just a few times. One base away lies a much larger clone, so this may be a sequencing read error. The rearrangement uses TRBV5-5 and TRBJ2-2; possibly TRBD2 for D (5 bases). This CDR3 comprises 17 residues. V was clipped by 0 bases and J by 9 bases, with 21 bases between them. Germline V CDR1 and CDR2: SGHKS, YYEKEE (reference sequence). CDR3 in amino acids: CASSLAVVTTSARELFF. The CDR3 nucleotides read TGTGCCAGCAGCTTGGCCGTTGTCACTACTAGTGCCAGGGAGCTGTTTTTT.

This clonotype is categorized as large (0.1 to 1%). V usage is TRBV27 and J usage is TRBJ2-2; 10 positions match TRBD2. The CDR3 covers 16 residues. The trim removed 4 bases at V and 1 base at J, leaving 3 bases unmatched. Looked up from germline, CDR1 is MNHEY and CDR2 is SMNVEV (reference sequence). CDR3 loop: CASSSRTSGNTGELFF. The CDR3 DNA is TGTGCCAGCAGTTCCCGGACTAGCGGGAACACCGGGGAGCTGTTTTTT.

This clonotype has a handful of counts. This chain connects TRBV10-2 to TRBJ1-4; TRBD1 matches at 7 bases. V trimming: 7 bases; J trimming: 8 bases; junction bases outside the gene matches: 7. This CDR3 region has 13 residues. Germline values: CDR1 WSHSY, CDR2 SAAADI. The CDR3 DNA reads as TGCGCCAGCATGAGACAGGGAGGGGAAAAACTGTTTTTT. Translation: CASMRQGGEKLFF.

This clonotype was detected only a few times. The rearrangement joins TRBV20-1 to TRBJ1-5; perhaps TRBD1 as D (5 bases). V dropped 3 bases and J dropped 7 bases, with 16 bases sitting between them. Germline CDR1 DFQATT, CDR2 SNEGSKA (reference sequence). The CDR3 spans 14 residues. CDR3 bases: TGCAGTGCTAGTGGACAATGGGCACCCCAGCCCCAGCATTTT. Residues: CSASGQWAPQPQHF.